The clone carrying this T cell receptor beta chain was counted at least ten times. Its antigen is unidentified. This record comes from a study of shared clonotypes between healthy human individuals. Study results and limitations: Against clonotypes common to all four donors, non-shared ones had lower generation probabilities.

Using immunoSEQ multiplex PCR, the repertoire was profiled, and TCRdb retains in-frame clones only, with some absent. The sample consists of some 1 million clones, about 80% of them appearing once. Trimming removed 2 bases from V and 1 base from J; junction bases left unmatched: 4. CDR1 and CDR2 from the germline V gene are SGHVS and FNYEAQ. The CDR3 loop spans 16 amino acids. This receptor was obtained from a man in his late teens or twenties in good health. Sequencing was carried out using memory CD4+ T cells sorted from blood. Subset denoted: CD45RA-negative fraction. The chain employs TRBV7-6 and TRBJ2-7; 11 nucleotides agree with TRBD1. CDR3 DNA sequence: TGTGCCAGCAGCTTACTCGGACAGGGGGCTTCCTACGAGCAGTACTTC. Amino acids: CASSLLGQGASYEQYF.